This TCR beta chain is from a study of shared clonotypes between healthy human individuals. Study-wide findings and caveats: Memory subsets generally showed lower estimated richness than naive subsets.

The material for each subset, its genomic DNA, was split evenly across several immunoSEQ plates. The authors' processing: Junction-only immunoSEQ data arrived without quality scores, meaning filtering differed. Profiled with immunoSEQ multiplex PCR; TCRdb holds only in-frame clones, not every one. D and trimming come from the DNA, and the V and J calls and clone size come from that table. In the table there are approximately 1,000,000 clones, about four fifths of which are singletons. Splitting of CD4+ cells produced CD45RA+ naive and CD45RA-negative memory subsets. Losses at the gene ends were 6 bases for V and 6 bases for J; bases not matched to a gene: 2. This CDR3 contains 12 residues. Germline V gene sequence: CDR1 LGHNT, CDR2 FRNRAP. Concerning this clone: Its antigen remains unknown.

The rearrangement uses TRBV12-5 and TRBJ2-1; 7 bases fit TRBD2. The sequence came from a man aged 18-30 years in good health. Some clones in this sample may be carry-over from other donors' samples. Material: memory CD4+ T cells from PBMCs. Subset reported: CD45RA-negative fraction. CDR3 in amino acids: CASGSGGNEQFF. The CDR3, as DNA: TGTGCTAGTGGCTCGGGGGGCAATGAGCAGTTCTTC.